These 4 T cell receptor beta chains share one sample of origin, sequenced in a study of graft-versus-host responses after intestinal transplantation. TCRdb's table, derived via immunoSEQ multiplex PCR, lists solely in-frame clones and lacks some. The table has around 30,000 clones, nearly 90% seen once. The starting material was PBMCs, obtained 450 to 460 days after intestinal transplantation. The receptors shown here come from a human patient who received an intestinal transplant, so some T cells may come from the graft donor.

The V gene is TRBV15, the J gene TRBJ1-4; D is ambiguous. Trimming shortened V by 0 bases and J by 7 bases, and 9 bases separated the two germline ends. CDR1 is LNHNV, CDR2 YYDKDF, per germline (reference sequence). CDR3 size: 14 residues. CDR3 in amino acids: CATSRDPGPEKLFF. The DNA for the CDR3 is TGTGCCACCAGCAGAGACCCAGGACCTGAAAAACTGTTTTTT.

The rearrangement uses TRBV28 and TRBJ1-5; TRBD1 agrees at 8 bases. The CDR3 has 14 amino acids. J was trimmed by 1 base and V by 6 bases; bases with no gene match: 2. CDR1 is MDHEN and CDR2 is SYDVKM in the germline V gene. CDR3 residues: CASRDRVSNQPQHF. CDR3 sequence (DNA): TGTGCCAGCAGGGACAGGGTGAGCAATCAGCCCCAGCATTTT.

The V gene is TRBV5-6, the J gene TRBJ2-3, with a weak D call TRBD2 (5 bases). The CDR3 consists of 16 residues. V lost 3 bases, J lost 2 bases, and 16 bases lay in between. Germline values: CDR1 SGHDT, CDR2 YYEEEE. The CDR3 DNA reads TGTGCCAGCAGCTCGCGGGTAGGGCGGAACACAGATACGCAGTATTTT. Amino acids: CASSSRVGRNTDTQYF.

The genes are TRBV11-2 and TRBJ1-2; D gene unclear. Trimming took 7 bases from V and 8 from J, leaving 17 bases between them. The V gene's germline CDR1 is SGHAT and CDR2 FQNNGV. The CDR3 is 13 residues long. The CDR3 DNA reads TGTGCCAGCAAGGCAGAAGGGTATTGGGGCTACACCTTC. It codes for CASKAEGYWGYTF.